A selection of T cell receptor beta chains follows, all from one sample in a study of T-cell reconstitution after alpha-beta-depleted transplantation in children. TCRdb processed the PCR reads anew with MiXCR; each CDR3 protein has one entry. The sample includes hundreds of thousands of distinct CDR3 sequences, 16% of them seen just once. Sample: PBMCs from the stem cell graft donor, taken from the stem cell graft. The receptors were gathered from a human donor who donated a stem cell graft to a child with acute myeloid leukemia. The CDR3 runs from the conserved cysteine through the conserved F or W. D genes are given only for firm matches. Clone size is given for some rows only: seen once, a few or many times, or a class if the clone is expanded.

clone size: .; D gene: TRBD2; J gene: TRBJ2-7; CDR3 length: 14; V gene: TRBV20-1; CDR3 DNA: TGCAGTGCTAGGTCTGGCGGGGGAGTCTACGAGCAGTACTTC; CDR3 protein: CSARSGGGVYEQYF
clone size: .; D gene: .; J gene: TRBJ2-1; CDR3 length: 17; V gene: TRBV6-1; CDR3 DNA: TGTGCCAGCACCCCGAGGGCGGGTCAGTCCCTATACAATGAGCAGTTCTTC; CDR3 protein: CASTPRAGQSLYNEQFF
clone size: few; D gene: .; J gene: TRBJ2-7; CDR3 length: 15; V gene: TRBV9; CDR3 DNA: TGTGCCAGCAGCGTAGATCCGGGGGCCTTCTACGAGCAGTACTTC; CDR3 protein: CASSVDPGAFYEQYF
clone size: .; D gene: TRBD1; J gene: TRBJ1-1; CDR3 length: 15; V gene: TRBV4-3; CDR3 DNA: TGCGCCAGCAGCCAAGAGCTCGGGGCAGGGGGTGAAGCTTTCTTT; CDR3 protein: CASSQELGAGGEAFF
clone size: many; D gene: TRBD2; J gene: TRBJ2-2; CDR3 length: 14; V gene: TRBV20-1; CDR3 DNA: TGCAGTGCTAGAGAGGGGACTAGCACCGGGGAGCTGTTTTTT; CDR3 protein: CSAREGTSTGELFF
clone size: many; D gene: TRBD1; J gene: TRBJ2-5; CDR3 length: 15; V gene: TRBV10-3; CDR3 DNA: TGTGCCATCAGTGAGTCGACAGGGCTTTACGAGACCCAGTACTTC; CDR3 protein: CAISESTGLYETQYF
clone size: few; D gene: .; J gene: TRBJ2-1; CDR3 length: 12; V gene: TRBV20-1; CDR3 DNA: TGCAGTGCCGCCTTTACATACAATGAGCAGTTCTTC; CDR3 protein: CSAAFTYNEQFF
clone size: few; D gene: TRBD2; J gene: TRBJ2-1; CDR3 length: 14; V gene: TRBV20-1; CDR3 DNA: TGCAGTGCTAGAGCTGCAGGGAGGGTTAAAGAGCAGTTCTTC; CDR3 protein: CSARAAGRVKEQFF
clone size: many; D gene: .; J gene: TRBJ2-1; CDR3 length: 15; V gene: TRBV5-1; CDR3 DNA: TGCGCCAGCAGCCAGGTAGGGGGGGCATACAATGAGCAGTTCTTC; CDR3 protein: CASSQVGGAYNEQFF
clone size: .; D gene: .; J gene: TRBJ2-5; CDR3 length: 14; V gene: TRBV11-2; CDR3 DNA: TGTGCCAGCAGCTTAGAAGCGGTCCAAGAGACCCAGTACTTC; CDR3 protein: CASSLEAVQETQYF
clone size: few; D gene: .; J gene: TRBJ2-1; CDR3 length: 13; V gene: TRBV11-3; CDR3 DNA: TGTGCCAGCAGCCCTGGTCGGGAGAATGAGCAGTTCTTC; CDR3 protein: CASSPGRENEQFF
clone size: few; D gene: TRBD1; J gene: TRBJ2-1; CDR3 length: 15; V gene: TRBV5-1; CDR3 DNA: TGCGCCAGCAGCTTGGAGGGGGACAGAGGCAATGAGCAGTTCTTC; CDR3 protein: CASSLEGDRGNEQFF
clone size: many; D gene: .; J gene: TRBJ2-1; CDR3 length: 15; V gene: TRBV12-3/TRBV12-4; CDR3 DNA: TGTGCCAGCAGCGCCCCGACCGGGGTCTACAATGAGCAGTTCTTC; CDR3 protein: CASSAPTGVYNEQFF
clone size: once; D gene: .; J gene: TRBJ1-4; CDR3 length: 14; V gene: TRBV12-3/TRBV12-4; CDR3 DNA: TGTGCCAGCAGCACATTGGGAACTAATGAAAAACTGTTTTTT; CDR3 protein: CASSTLGTNEKLFF
clone size: many; D gene: .; J gene: TRBJ2-5; CDR3 length: 16; V gene: TRBV25-1; CDR3 DNA: TGTGCCAGCAGTGAATACGAGGGGGACGGGGGAGAGACCCAGTACTTC; CDR3 protein: CASSEYEGDGGETQYF
clone size: few; D gene: TRBD2; J gene: TRBJ2-5; CDR3 length: 15; V gene: TRBV5-6; CDR3 DNA: TGTGCCAGCAGCGTGGGACTAGCGGGTCAAGAGACCCAGTACTTC; CDR3 protein: CASSVGLAGQETQYF